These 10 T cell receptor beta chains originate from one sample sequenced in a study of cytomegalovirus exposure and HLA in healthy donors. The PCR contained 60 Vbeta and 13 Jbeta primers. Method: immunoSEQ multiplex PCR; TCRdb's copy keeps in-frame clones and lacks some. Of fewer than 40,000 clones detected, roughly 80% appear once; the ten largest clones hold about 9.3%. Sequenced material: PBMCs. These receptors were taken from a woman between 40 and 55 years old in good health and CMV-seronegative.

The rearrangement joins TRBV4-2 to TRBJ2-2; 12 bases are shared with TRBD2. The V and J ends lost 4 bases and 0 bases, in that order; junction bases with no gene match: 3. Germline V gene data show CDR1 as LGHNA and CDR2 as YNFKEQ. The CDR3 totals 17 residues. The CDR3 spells CASSRTSGGPNTGELFF. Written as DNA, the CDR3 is TGTGCCAGCAGCCGAACTAGCGGGGGGCCGAACACCGGGGAGCTGTTTTTT.

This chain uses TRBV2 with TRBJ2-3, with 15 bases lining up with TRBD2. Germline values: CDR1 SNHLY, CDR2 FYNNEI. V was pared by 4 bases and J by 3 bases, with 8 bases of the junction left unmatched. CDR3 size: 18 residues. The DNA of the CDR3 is TGTGCCAGCAGTGCGGGACTAGCGGGGGGACTAATTACAGATACGCAGTATTTT. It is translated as CASSAGLAGGLITDTQYF.

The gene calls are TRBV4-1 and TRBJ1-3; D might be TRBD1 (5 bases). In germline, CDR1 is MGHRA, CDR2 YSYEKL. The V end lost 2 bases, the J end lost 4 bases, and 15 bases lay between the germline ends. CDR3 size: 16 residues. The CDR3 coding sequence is TGCGCCAGCAGCCAAAACTGGGGGGGTACAGGAAACACCATATATTTT. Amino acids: CASSQNWGGTGNTIYF.

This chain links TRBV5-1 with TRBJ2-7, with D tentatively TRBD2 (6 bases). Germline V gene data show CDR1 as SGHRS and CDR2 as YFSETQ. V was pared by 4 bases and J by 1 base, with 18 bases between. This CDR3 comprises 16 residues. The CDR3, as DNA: TGCGCCAGCAGCCGGGCGGGGCCGGGACTTTCCTACGAGCAGTACTTC. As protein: CASSRAGPGLSYEQYF.

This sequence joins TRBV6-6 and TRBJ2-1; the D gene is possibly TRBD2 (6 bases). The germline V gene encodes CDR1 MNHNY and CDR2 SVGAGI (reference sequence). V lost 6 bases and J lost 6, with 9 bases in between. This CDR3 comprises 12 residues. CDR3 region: CASRGGSNEQFF. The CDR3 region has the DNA TGTGCCAGCAGGGGGGGATCCAATGAGCAGTTCTTC.

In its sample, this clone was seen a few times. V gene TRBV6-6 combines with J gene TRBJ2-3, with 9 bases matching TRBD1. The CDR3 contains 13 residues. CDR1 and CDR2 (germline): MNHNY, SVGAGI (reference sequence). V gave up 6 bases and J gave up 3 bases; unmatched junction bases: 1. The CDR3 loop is CASRDRGTDTQYF. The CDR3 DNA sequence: TGTGCCAGCAGGGACAGGGGAACAGATACGCAGTATTTT.

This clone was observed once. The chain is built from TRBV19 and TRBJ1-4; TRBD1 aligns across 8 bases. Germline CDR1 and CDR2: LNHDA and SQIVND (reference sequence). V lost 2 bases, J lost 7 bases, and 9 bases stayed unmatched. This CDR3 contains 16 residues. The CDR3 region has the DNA TGTGCCAGTAGTATATTCTCGGGACAGGTGCCTGAAAAACTGTTTTTT. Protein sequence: CASSIFSGQVPEKLFF. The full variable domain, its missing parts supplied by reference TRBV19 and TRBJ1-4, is DGGITQSPKYLFRKEGQNVTLSCEQNLNHDAMYWYRQDPGQGLRLIYYSQIVNDFQKGDIAEGYSVSREKKESFPLTVTSAQKNPTAFYLCASSIFSGQVPEKLFFGSGTQLSVL.

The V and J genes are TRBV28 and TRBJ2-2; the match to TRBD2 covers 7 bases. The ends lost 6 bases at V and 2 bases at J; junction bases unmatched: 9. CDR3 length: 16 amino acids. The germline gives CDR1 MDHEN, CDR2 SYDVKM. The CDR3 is CASRIRDYSNTGELFF. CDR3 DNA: TGTGCCAGCAGAATCCGGGACTACTCTAACACCGGGGAGCTGTTTTTT.

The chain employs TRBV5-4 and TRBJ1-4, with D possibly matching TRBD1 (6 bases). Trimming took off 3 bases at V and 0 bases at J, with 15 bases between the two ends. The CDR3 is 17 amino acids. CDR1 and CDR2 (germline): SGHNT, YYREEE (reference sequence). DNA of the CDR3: TGTGCCAGCAGCTGGCCTGACAGGAAAGCAACTAATGAAAAACTGTTTTTT. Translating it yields CASSWPDRKATNEKLFF.

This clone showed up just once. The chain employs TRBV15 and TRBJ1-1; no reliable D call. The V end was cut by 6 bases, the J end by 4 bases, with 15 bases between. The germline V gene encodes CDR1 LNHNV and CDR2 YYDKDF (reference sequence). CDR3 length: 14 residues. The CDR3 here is CATSLSLGSTEAFF. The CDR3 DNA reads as TGTGCCACCAGTTTGAGTCTGGGGAGCACTGAAGCTTTCTTT.